This T cell receptor beta chain is from a study of CXCR3-negative and CXCR3-positive naive CD8 T cells. Study findings and constraints: With respect to TRBV-TRBJ usage, naive CXCR3-negative and CXCR3-positive cells were similar; memory differed. Naive subsets were similarly diverse, while memory CD8+ repertoires were much less diverse. TRB CDR3s were more hydrophobic in CXCR3-positive than in CXCR3-negative naive cells.

Regarding this clonotype: Its antigen remains unknown.

The CDR3 contains 13 residues. In germline, CDR1 is DFQATT, CDR2 SNEGSKA (reference sequence). UMI labels and 5' RACE were used to prepare the TRB cDNA libraries. No DNA is given; TCRdb re-called the 5' RACE reads and lists each CDR3 protein once. The sample yields over 95,000 distinct CDR3 sequences, of which the top ten take up roughly 0.35%. This TCR came from a human donor in good health. Some clones in this sample may be carry-over from other donors' samples. The chain couples TRBV20-1 to TRBJ2-1; TCRdb picks TRBD2, but there is no DNA to check that call. What was sequenced was naive CXCR3+ CD8+ T cells from blood. Subset denoted: CD45RO-CCR7+CD27+CD95- naive CD8+ T cells expressing CXCR3 (TNR3+). The CDR3 is CSGERENYNEQFF.